These 12 T cell receptor beta chains were all obtained from the same sample, sequenced in a study of T cell changes during pregnancy in multiple sclerosis (dated by TCRdb to about 2019). The library was produced with the immunoSEQ multiplex PCR assay. TCRdb mirrors the immuneACCESS table, restricted to in-frame sequences. Some clones are absent from its copies; in checked studies, under half trace to an unresolved V gene, and the reason for the others is unknown. The sample table holds 70,000 or so clones, of which about nine tenths were seen once. Roughly 0.7% of the sample lies in the top ten. The sample in question was peripheral blood, obtained in the third trimester of pregnancy. The receptors here all came from a female donor in good health, enrolled as a control in a pregnancy study.

The V and J genes are TRBV18 and TRBJ1-2, with a possible D match to TRBD1 (6 bases). The CDR3 has 14 amino acids. Germline values: CDR1 KGHSH, CDR2 LQKENI. The V gene lost 2 bases and the J gene lost 2 bases, with 9 bases spanning the gap. In DNA, the CDR3 is TGTGCCAGCTCACCATCGGGACAAAACTATGGCTACACCTTC. Amino acids: CASSPSGQNYGYTF.

This clone was recorded once. This chain's CDR3 is CASSVDTDYGYTF. CDR3 sequence (DNA): TGTGCCAGCAGCGTAGATACAGACTATGGCTACACCTTC. V and J are TRBV9 and TRBJ1-2; the D is unclear. V lost 0 bases and J lost 3, with 6 bases in between. Germline-derived CDR1 and CDR2 are SGDLS and YYNGEE. This CDR3 contains 13 residues.

The V and J genes are TRBV28 and TRBJ1-2; D not resolved. From germline, CDR1 is MDHEN and CDR2 SYDVKM. This CDR3 is 16 amino acids long. The ends were cut back, 8 bases at V and 0 bases at J, with 19 bases in the middle. In nucleotides, the CDR3 is TGTGCCAGCTCCTATCTTTCAACGGACTCTAACTATGGCTACACCTTC. This codes for CASSYLSTDSNYGYTF.

V and J are TRBV19 and TRBJ1-2; no firm D call. CDR3 size: 13 residues. The ends were cut back, 11 bases at V and 4 bases at J, with 17 bases in the middle. CDR1 is LNHDA, CDR2 SQIVND, per germline (reference sequence). CDR3 nucleotide sequence: TGTGCCGGCTCCCCAGGTGGGAGCTATGGCTACACCTTC. Its translation: CAGSPGGSYGYTF.

The rearrangement uses TRBV10-1 and TRBJ2-3; 8 bases are a match to TRBD2. Per the germline V gene, CDR1 is WNHNN and CDR2 is SYGVQD (reference sequence). The V segment lost 2 bases and the J segment 2 bases; nucleotides outside the gene matches: 6. CDR3 length: 16 amino acids. The DNA for the CDR3 is TGCGCCAGCAGTGAGGTGGCGGGGGGAAACACAGATACGCAGTATTTT. Translation: CASSEVAGGNTDTQYF.

This chain joins TRBV6-5 and TRBJ1-1; 10 bases fit TRBD1. There are 14 residues in the CDR3. Germline assignment: CDR1 MNHEY and CDR2 SVGAGI. V gave up 5 bases and J gave up 6 bases; unmatched junction bases: 6. The CDR3 protein is CASSRDRGSSEAFF. The CDR3 DNA reads as TGTGCCAGCAGTCGGGACAGGGGTAGTTCTGAAGCTTTCTTT.

The chain links TRBV6-6 to TRBJ1-4; 7 bases match TRBD1. CDR1 and CDR2 from the germline V gene are MNHNY and SVGAGI (reference sequence). The CDR3 is 16 residues long. V lost 0 bases, J lost 7 bases, and 8 bases stayed unmatched. The CDR3 coding sequence is TGTGCCAGCAGTTACTCGCGCAGGGGGTGGGCTGAAAAACTGTTTTTT. Its protein is CASSYSRRGWAEKLFF.

The V gene is TRBV4-1, the J gene TRBJ2-7; maybe TRBD1 (6 bases). From germline, CDR1 is MGHRA and CDR2 YSYEKL. Trimming pared 2 bases from V and 4 bases from J, leaving 15 bases between. This CDR3 spans 15 amino acids. CDR3 sequence (DNA): TGCGCCAGCAGCCAAAACAGGGAGAGAGAATACGAGCAGTACTTC. This encodes CASSQNREREYEQYF.

The CDR3 coding sequence is TGTGCCAGCAGCCAAGAAATTGGCCAGCGGGCCCGCAATGAGCAGTTCTTC. It encodes CASSQEIGQRARNEQFF. The V gene is TRBV14, the J gene TRBJ2-1, with a weak D call TRBD2 (6 bases). Looked up from germline, CDR1 is SGHDN and CDR2 is FVKESK. Trimming left V 0 bases short and J 6 bases short, with 18 bases between. The CDR3 length is 17 residues.

This clone has only one observation. This chain joins TRBV18 and TRBJ1-4; a possible D gene is TRBD1 (5 bases). Germline V gene sequence: CDR1 KGHSH, CDR2 LQKENI. This CDR3 has 15 amino acids. Trimming left V 0 bases short and J 4 bases short, with 9 bases between. The CDR3 DNA reads as TGTGCCAGCTCACCACCGTCCCAGGGTAATGAAAAACTGTTTTTT. Its translation: CASSPPSQGNEKLFF.

The V and J genes are TRBV2 and TRBJ2-2, with TRBD2 matching 7 bases. The germline CDR1 and CDR2 sequences are SNHLY and FYNNEI. This CDR3 is 16 amino acids long. J gave up 3 bases and V 0 bases, and 4 bases lay outside the gene matches. The CDR3 sequence is CASSEARGRDTGELFF. The CDR3 nucleotides are TGTGCCAGCAGTGAAGCGCGGGGGAGGGACACCGGGGAGCTGTTTTTT.

The chain recombines TRBV5-3 with TRBJ1-1; tentatively, D is TRBD1 (6 bases). TRBV5-3 is classed as an ORF, of uncertain function. The ends were cut back, 4 bases at V and 6 bases at J, with 16 bases in the middle. CDR3 size: 14 residues. The DNA for the CDR3 is TGTGCCAGAAGCACCCGGGACACAGGGTCTGAAGCTTTCTTT. It yields the protein CARSTRDTGSEAFF.